Here is one T cell receptor beta chain with its context. These data originate in a study of OX40 agonist ivuxolimab in advanced cancers. Clones were read by immunoSEQ multiplex PCR, and TCRdb kept only the in-frame ones, dropping some. The sample gives around 80,000 clones, 88% of which show up once; 0.72% is in the top ten. CDR3 size: 17 residues. The V and J ends lost 3 bases and 5 bases, in that order; junction bases with no gene match: 11. CDR1 and CDR2 (germline): GTSNPN, SVGIG (reference sequence). The sample was CD4+ or CD8+ T cells sorted from blood, taken in a trial of the OX40 agonist ivuxolimab. The receptor comes from an adult with an advanced solid tumor such as melanoma, head and neck, liver or kidney cancer. This chain connects TRBV30 to TRBJ1-6; 9 bases are shared with TRBD1. CDR3: CAWSRGTGSVDNSPLHF. The CDR3 region has the DNA TGTGCCTGGAGCCGGGGGACAGGGTCCGTTGATAATTCACCCCTCCACTTT.